This TCR beta chain originates from a study of T cells in Graves' hyperthyroidism and ophthalmopathy. The PBMCs studied were ones that came from roughly 9.1 ml fresh peripheral blood. The TCR beta CDR3 regions underwent amplification using RNA transcripts as the source. Using the HTBI primer set, a first-round RT-PCR was run on the TCR CDR3. TCRdb used MiXCR to reprocess the multiplex PCR reads, holding one entry per CDR3 protein. The data hold more than 300,000 distinct CDR3 sequences, with approximately 18% observed a single time. There are 12 residues in the CDR3. Trimming removed 5 bases at V and 8 bases at J, with 12 bases between. In germline, CDR1 is MNHEY, CDR2 SMNVEV (reference sequence).

This clonotype was sampled from a woman aged 25 to 39 with Graves' hyperthyroidism that later progressed to Graves' ophthalmopathy. The gene calls are TRBV27 and TRBJ1-1, with D possibly matching TRBD1 (6 bases). The sequenced sample consisted of blood. The CDR3 DNA is TGTGCCAGCAGTACAACAGGGAGAGAAGCTTTCTTT. This translates into CASSTTGREAFF.